This T cell receptor (beta chain) was found in a study of graft-versus-host responses after intestinal transplantation. For the study at large: Isolated intestinal, liver-intestinal, or multivisceral transplants had been given to the recipients. Anti-thymocyte globulin served as induction for all recipients, who then took tacrolimus and steroids for about 3 years.

The table came from immunoSEQ multiplex PCR; TCRdb's copy has only in-frame clones and leaves some out. The sample carries 100,000 to 130,000 clones, roughly 87% recorded once. Germline assignment: CDR1 MNHEY and CDR2 SMNVEV (reference sequence). Deletions cut 5 bases from V and 6 bases from J, with 17 bases between. There are 15 residues in the CDR3. Study-wide results and limits: Individuals carrying graft-donor T cell macrochimerism showed high graft-versus-host to host-versus-graft clonal ratios in allografts.

Remarks on this clone: No antigen is known for it.

The sequenced sample was unstimulated CD4+ T cells sorted from spleen or lymph node cells, obtained before transplant. The chain combines TRBV27 with TRBJ2-1; TRBD2 is a possible D gene (6 bases). The receptor was isolated from a human donor who was the organ donor for an intestinal transplant. CDR3 residues: CASSPYYQGGNEQFF. The CDR3 nucleotides are TGTGCCAGCAGTCCCTATTATCAGGGAGGCAATGAGCAGTTCTTC.